A single TCR beta chain is shown here with its context. No antigen is known for it. MiXCR, applied by TCRdb to the PCR reads, yields one record per CDR3 protein. The table lists about 14,000 distinct CDR3 sequences, less than 80% of them singletons. This specimen comes from a study of vaccination and CD4 T cells after COVID-19. Study context: For each participant, vaccination comprised two doses of either the BNT162b2 or the mRNA-1273 vaccine. Drawing of post-COVID samples took place a median roughly 95 days after diagnosis (range 35 to 161).

Trimming at V came to 2 bases and at J to 3 bases, leaving 7 bases not matched to a gene. The CDR3 is 15 residues long. Per the germline V gene, CDR1 is MNHEY and CDR2 is SVGAGI. Findings of the study overall: From a median of about 20 to 40, SARS-CoV-2-reactive clonotypes increased, though not significantly. A median 86.3% of convalescent patients' SARS-CoV-2-reactive clones emerged only after vaccination.

V and J are TRBV6-5 and TRBJ2-7; 7 positions agree with TRBD2. This material consisted of CD4+ T cells from blood, taken after SARS-CoV-2 vaccination. The clonotype comes from a human donor who had recovered from COVID-19. As DNA, the CDR3 is TGTGCCAGCAGTTACGGGGCTAGCGGCTACTACGAGCAGTACTTC. Translation: CASSYGASGYYEQYF.